The 27 T cell receptor beta chains listed next were all sequenced from one sample in a study of cytomegalovirus exposure and HLA in healthy donors. 60 Vbeta and 13 Jbeta primers were used in PCR. Repertoires were generated with immunoSEQ multiplex PCR, while TCRdb's copy carries only in-frame clones and drops some. The sample carries about 150,000 clones, less than 90% recorded once. Source material: PBMCs. These receptors were obtained from a boy between 2 and 10 years old in good health and CMV-seronegative.

The rearrangement links TRBV4-1 to TRBJ2-1; 11 bases are shared with TRBD2. The CDR3 spans 14 residues. V gave up 8 bases and J gave up 4 bases; unmatched junction bases: 4. Germline V gives CDR1 MGHRA, CDR2 YSYEKL. CDR3 DNA: TGCGCCAGCGGACTAGCGGGTCGGTACAATGAGCAGTTCTTC. This gives the protein CASGLAGRYNEQFF.

This clone showed up just once. The chain joins TRBV25-1 to TRBJ2-7; TRBD2 is a possible D gene (5 bases). In germline, CDR1 is MGHDK, CDR2 SYGVNS. Trimming cost V 2 bases and J 6 bases, with 14 bases left between them. This CDR3 region has 14 residues. The CDR3 region is CASSEAGEKREQYF. The CDR3 DNA reads as TGTGCCAGCAGTGAAGCCGGGGAAAAGCGCGAGCAGTACTTC.

CDR3 residues: CASSSQGREQYF. CDR3 sequence (DNA): TGTGCCAGCAGTTCCCAGGGTCGCGAGCAGTACTTC. V and J are TRBV27 and TRBJ2-7, with D possibly being TRBD1 (5 bases). With 4 bases removed from V and 6 bases from J, the gap between germline ends came to 10 bases. Germline lookup yields CDR1 MNHEY and CDR2 SMNVEV (reference sequence). This CDR3 spans 12 amino acids.

The genes are TRBV7-2 and TRBJ2-3; unclear D gene. The CDR3 consists of 14 residues. The V gene lost 1 base and the J gene lost 4 bases, with 9 bases spanning the gap. Germline CDR1 SGHTA, CDR2 FQGNSA. The CDR3 DNA is TGTGCCAGCAGCTTAGTTAGTCTGCCAGATACGCAGTATTTT. Protein: CASSLVSLPDTQYF.

V and J are TRBV15 and TRBJ2-7, with D unclear. V shed 5 bases and J shed 4 bases, with 12 bases lying between them. This CDR3 is built from 13 residues. Germline loops: CDR1 LNHNV, CDR2 YYDKDF (reference sequence). The CDR3 loop is CATSRNSNYEQYF. CDR3 DNA sequence: TGTGCCACCAGCCGTAACTCCAATTACGAGCAGTACTTC.

J is TRBJ1-2 and V is TRBV7-2; 8 nucleotides agree with TRBD1. The J segment lost 6 bases and the V segment lost 5 bases, leaving 8 bases of the junction unmatched. The germline CDR1 and CDR2 sequences are SGHTA and FQGNSA. The length of the CDR3 is 14 residues. In DNA form, the CDR3 reads TGTGCCAGCAGCATAACAGGGGGGCTCGATGGCTACACCTTC. Translated, it gives CASSITGGLDGYTF.

J is TRBJ2-7 and V is TRBV29-1; 8 bases align to TRBD1. The germline CDR1 and CDR2 sequences are SQVTM and ANQGSEA. The CDR3 has 14 amino acids. Losses at the gene ends were 3 bases for V and 4 bases for J; bases not matched to a gene: 8. The CDR3 bases are TGCAGCGTTGAGGCACAGGGGGGAAGGTACGAGCAGTACTTC. It encodes CSVEAQGGRYEQYF.

The chain joins TRBV27 to TRBJ2-1; no firm D call. V was cut by 3 bases and J by 10 bases, with 4 bases left in between. This CDR3 is 10 amino acids long. CDR1 and CDR2 (germline): MNHEY, SMNVEV (reference sequence). CDR3 loop: CASSFGEQFF. In nucleotides, the CDR3 is TGTGCCAGCAGTTTCGGGGAGCAGTTCTTC.

The chain links TRBV7-8 to TRBJ1-1; D not certain. This CDR3 contains 17 residues. Trimming left V 2 bases short and J 2 bases short, with 18 bases between. Germline lookup yields CDR1 SGHVS and CDR2 FQNEAQ. The CDR3, as DNA: TGTGCCAGCAGCTTAAGACTCTCGCGGCAGACCAACACTGAAGCTTTCTTT. Translated: CASSLRLSRQTNTEAFF. Drawing the rest from reference TRBV7-8 and TRBJ1-1, the complete variable domain is GAGVSQSPRYKVAKRGQDVALRCDPISGHVSLFWYQQALGQGPEFLTYFQNEAQLDKSGLPSDRFFAERPEGSVSTLKIQRTQQEDSAVYLCASSLRLSRQTNTEAFFGQGTRLTVV.

This clone was found once. The V and J genes are TRBV9 and TRBJ1-3; 8 bases line up with TRBD1. The germline CDR1 and CDR2 sequences are SGDLS and YYNGEE. The CDR3 is 16 amino acids. V lost 1 base, J lost 2 bases, and 5 bases stayed unmatched. Written as DNA, the CDR3 is TGTGCCAGCAGCGTACCCGGGACAGGACCTGGAAACACCATATATTTT. Translation: CASSVPGTGPGNTIYF.

The rearrangement links TRBV2 to TRBJ1-3, with 7 bases matching TRBD1. This CDR3 is 18 amino acids long. V gave up 4 bases and J gave up 4 bases; unmatched junction bases: 16. The germline CDR1 and CDR2 sequences are SNHLY and FYNNEI. The CDR3 coding sequence is TGTGCCAGCAGTGCCCAACTCCGACAGGGCCGACGAGGAAACACCATATATTTT. Amino acids: CASSAQLRQGRRGNTIYF.

Written as DNA, the CDR3 is TGCGCCAGCAGTGAGTCGAAAGCGGAGCAGTTCTTC. Its translation is CASSESKAEQFF. This chain links TRBV10-1 with TRBJ2-1, with D hard to call. Trimming removed 0 bases from V and 10 bases from J, with 7 bases in between. Germline CDR1 and CDR2: WNHNN and SYGVQD (reference sequence). The CDR3 spans 12 residues.

The rearrangement links TRBV5-1 to TRBJ2-5, with 9 bases fitting TRBD2. V shed 3 bases, J shed 1 base, and the junction held 7 bases outside the gene matches. This CDR3 spans 16 amino acids. Germline V gives CDR1 SGHRS, CDR2 YFSETQ. In DNA, the CDR3 is TGCGCCAGCAGCTCCACTCTAGCGGGGTTCCAAGAGACCCAGTACTTC. Amino acid sequence: CASSSTLAGFQETQYF.

The chain couples TRBV5-6 to TRBJ2-2, with 8 bases matching TRBD1. Germline CDR1 and CDR2: SGHDT and YYEEEE. The CDR3 consists of 17 residues. V shed 1 base, J shed 7 bases, and the junction held 12 bases outside the gene matches. CDR3 region: CASSLIIQGAYIGELFF. Written as DNA, the CDR3 is TGTGCCAGCAGCTTGATCATCCAGGGGGCCTACATCGGGGAGCTGTTTTTT.

Concerning this clone: Since no conserved phenylalanine or tryptophan closes the CDR3, a read error is the likely cause. This sequence joins TRBV6-6 and TRBJ2-7; TRBD1 matches 7 bases. The CDR3 spans 14 residues. V shed 5 bases, J shed 3 bases, and the junction held 7 bases outside the gene matches. Germline values: CDR1 MNHNY, CDR2 SVGAGI (reference sequence). The CDR3 DNA reads TGTGCCAGCAGTCGCCGGACAGGATTCTACGAGCAGTACCTC. It yields the protein CASSRRTGFYEQYL.

In nucleotides, the CDR3 is TGTGCCAGCAGCTTAGGAACAAACTCTGGAAACACCATATATTTT. It encodes CASSLGTNSGNTIYF. The chain combines TRBV7-9 with TRBJ1-3; D unclear. This CDR3 is built from 15 residues. CDR1 is SEHNR and CDR2 is FQNEAQ in the germline V gene (reference sequence). Trimming cost V 1 base and J 0 bases, with 7 bases left between them.

The rearrangement links TRBV7-4 to TRBJ2-3; TRBD2 aligns across 11 bases. Germline loops: CDR1 SGHVT, CDR2 SQSDAQ. The J segment lost 2 bases and the V segment lost 5 bases, leaving 24 bases of the junction unmatched. This CDR3 comprises 22 residues. The CDR3 region has the DNA TGTGCCAGCAGCGTAAGGAGTGTGCTAGCGGGAGGTGAAGGTGGTGACACAGATACGCAGTATTTT. Translated, it gives CASSVRSVLAGGEGGDTDTQYF.

CDR3 loop: CASSSPGTSGVTGELFF. CDR3 coding DNA: TGTGCCAGCAGCTCGCCCGGGACTAGCGGGGTCACCGGGGAGCTGTTTTTT. The V gene is TRBV9, the J gene TRBJ2-2; 13 positions match TRBD2. V lost 4 bases and J lost 4; bases outside the gene matches: 7. Germline loops: CDR1 SGDLS, CDR2 YYNGEE. The CDR3 has 17 residues.

V and J are TRBV9 and TRBJ2-3; 16 bases map to TRBD2. The V gene end was trimmed by 4 bases and the J gene end by 4 bases; junction bases not matched to a gene: 6. CDR1 is SGDLS and CDR2 is YYNGEE in the germline V gene. The CDR3 has 17 residues. The CDR3 coding sequence is TGTGCCAGCAGCATCGGGACTAGCGGGAGGGCCGCAGATACGCAGTATTTT. Its protein is CASSIGTSGRAADTQYF.

The V and J genes are TRBV28 and TRBJ2-1; maybe TRBD2 (6 bases). Germline values: CDR1 MDHEN, CDR2 SYDVKM. Trimming removed 7 bases from V and 1 base from J, with 11 bases in between. The CDR3 is 14 amino acids. CDR3 in DNA: TGTGCCAGCATGTTCGCGGGATCCTACAATGAGCAGTTCTTC. Encoded protein: CASMFAGSYNEQFF.

This clone came up once. The V and J genes are TRBV11-3 and TRBJ2-3; TRBD1 aligns across 7 bases. This CDR3 is 13 amino acids long. Germline values: CDR1 SGHNT, CDR2 YENEEA. Trimming cost V 5 bases and J 9 bases; bases outside gene matches: 8. The CDR3 DNA sequence: TGTGCCAGCAGCGCCTCCCGGGACAGAACGCAGTATTTT. Its protein is CASSASRDRTQYF.

The chain joins TRBV28 to TRBJ1-1, with D perhaps matching TRBD1 (5 bases). In germline, CDR1 is MDHEN, CDR2 SYDVKM. V shed 2 bases and J shed 2 bases, with 9 bases lying between them. This CDR3 has 14 residues. CDR3 sequence (DNA): TGTGCCAGCAGTTTACAGGGATTAAACACTGAAGCTTTCTTT. Translating gives CASSLQGLNTEAFF.

V usage is TRBV10-3 and J usage is TRBJ1-5; 7 bases fit TRBD1. Losses at the gene ends were 2 bases for V and 2 bases for J; bases not matched to a gene: 0. Germline V gene data show CDR1 as ENHRY and CDR2 as SYGVKD. This CDR3 has 14 amino acids. The CDR3 bases are TGTGCCATCAGTGAGGGGACAGGCAATCAGCCCCAGCATTTT. Its protein is CAISEGTGNQPQHF.

The chain uses TRBV2 and TRBJ2-7; D is possibly TRBD1 (7 bases). The CDR3 is made up of 14 amino acids. Trimming shortened V by 6 bases and J by 0 bases, and 12 bases separated the two germline ends. Per the germline V gene, CDR1 is SNHLY and CDR2 is FYNNEI. CDR3 coding DNA: TGTGCCAGCAGCGGGAGACAGGGCTCCTACGAGCAGTACTTC. Translation: CASSGRQGSYEQYF.

The chain couples TRBV14 to TRBJ2-1; weak D call: TRBD2 (5 bases). The CDR3 is made up of 15 amino acids. Trimming took off 1 base at V and 4 bases at J, with 11 bases between the two ends. Germline CDR1 SGHDN, CDR2 FVKESK. CDR3 sequence: CASSQVASRYNEQFF. The CDR3 DNA reads TGTGCCAGCAGCCAAGTCGCTAGCCGATACAATGAGCAGTTCTTC.

This chain connects TRBV18 to TRBJ2-5, with 9 bases identical to TRBD1. V gave up 4 bases and J gave up 4 bases; unmatched junction bases: 1. The CDR3 is 13 amino acids. CDR1 is KGHSH and CDR2 is LQKENI in the germline V gene. CDR3 nucleotides: TGTGCCAGCTCACAGGGACAGGGAGAGACCCAGTACTTC. Amino acid sequence: CASSQGQGETQYF.

V is TRBV5-1 and J is TRBJ2-5; possible D gene TRBD2, 6 bases. The better agreement between TRBJ2-7 and the DNA end casts doubt on the J call. CDR1 is SGHRS and CDR2 is YFSETQ in the germline V gene. The CDR3 is 13 residues long. CDR3 residues: CASSHLGGYEQYF. Here the CDR3 DNA reads TGCGCCAGCAGCCATTTGGGAGGTTACGAGCAGTACTTC.